This TCR beta chain stems from a study of blood T cells in healthy people across ages. Study-level background: Template switching recovered approximately one barcoded beta molecule for every two T cells.

This CDR3 contains 13 residues. The trim removed 0 bases at V and 8 bases at J, leaving 6 bases unmatched. Germline V gene sequence: CDR1 DFQATT, CDR2 SNEGSKA (reference sequence). With a J-beta primer mix and a sample-barcoded 5' primer, a second PCR ran about 7 to 11 cycles. Sequencing of every sample gave 2.5 million or more CDR3-containing paired-end reads. TCRdb itself ran the 5' RACE reads through MiXCR, one entry per CDR3 protein. Of around 1,000,000 distinct CDR3 sequences in the sample, 25% were seen once. These same records also appear under a second study, on T cells of mothers and their children. From that study: The study sampled three healthy Caucasian mothers and their six children.

The specimen was blood. The chain carries TRBV20-1 and TRBJ1-2, with 7 bases that match TRBD1. The sequence came from a girl aged 2 to 9 in good health. The CDR3: CSARDLTGYGYTF. As DNA, the CDR3 is TGCAGTGCTAGAGACCTGACAGGGTACGGCTACACCTTC.